Listed below are T cell receptor beta chains from one sample, sequenced in a study of CD8+ T cells in alopecia areata. Clones were read by immunoSEQ multiplex PCR, and TCRdb kept only the in-frame ones, dropping some. This table holds around 140,000 clones, around 58% found once. This material consisted of CD4+ T cells sorted from blood, taken at week 0. Every receptor here comes from a human donor with alopecia areata. Both conserved end residues are part of each CDR3. Each record gives: CDR3 DNA, CDR3 protein, D gene, J gene, V gene, clone size. The D gene is left open where the match is weak. Clone size, where shown, is once, few, many, or a class for clones that have expanded.

TGTGCTAGTGGTGGAGGACAGGGGGGTTACAATGAGCAGTTCTTC,CASGGGQGGYNEQFF,TRBD1,TRBJ2-1,TRBV12-5,-
TGTGCCAGCAGCGTAGAGCAGGTTAATTCACCCCTCCACTTT,CASSVEQVNSPLHF,-,TRBJ1-6,TRBV9,once
TGTGCCAGCAGTCAGGGGTTGCGGGAGACCCAGTACTTC,CASSQGLRETQYF,-,TRBJ2-5,TRBV2,-
TGTGCCAGCAGGCGGACAGGGGGTGATACGCAGTATTTT,CASRRTGGDTQYF,TRBD1,TRBJ2-3,TRBV27,-
TGCGCCAGCAGCCCGCAGACAGGACGCACAGATACGCAGTATTTT,CASSPQTGRTDTQYF,-,TRBJ2-3,TRBV5-1,few
TGTGCCAGCAGCTTAGGAAGGGGGGTCGATCTGGAGACCCAGTACTTC,CASSLGRGVDLETQYF,-,TRBJ2-5,TRBV7-9,-
TGCAGTGCTAGTTCCCGGGAGACCCAGTACTTC,CSASSRETQYF,-,TRBJ2-5,TRBV20-1,-
TGCAGCGTCGGGACAGGATATGGCTACACCTTC,CSVGTGYGYTF,TRBD1,TRBJ1-2,TRBV29-1,-
TGTGCCAGCAGCCCAACTTGGACAGGTTTTGAGGGTGAGCAGTACTTC,CASSPTWTGFEGEQYF,TRBD1,TRBJ2-7,TRBV7-9,-
TGTGCCAGCAGCTTGTTCGGGCCGTACAATGAGCAGTTCTTC,CASSLFGPYNEQFF,-,TRBJ2-1,TRBV11-2,few
TGCAGCGTAGAGACCGGGCAGTTCTTC,CSVETGQFF,-,TRBJ2-1,TRBV29-1,-
TGTGCCTGCGAGGTTTCCTACGAGCAGTACTTC,CACEVSYEQYF,-,TRBJ2-7,TRBV30,-
TGCGCCAGCAGTGCCCAAGGGGACACTGAAGCTTTCTTT,CASSAQGDTEAFF,-,TRBJ1-1,TRBV4-3,-
TGTGCCAGCAGCTTACCCGGAACCGGGGAGCTGTTTTTT,CASSLPGTGELFF,-,TRBJ2-2,TRBV7-9,-
TGTGCCAGCAGTGAGGCGGCATTACGTGAGCAGTACTTC,CASSEAALREQYF,-,TRBJ2-7,TRBV6-1,-
TGCGCCAGCAGCCAGGACAGCTCGGCCAAAAACATTCAGTACTTC,CASSQDSSAKNIQYF,-,TRBJ2-4,TRBV5-1,-
TGTGCCAGCCGGACAGGAAATGGCTACACCTTC,CASRTGNGYTF,TRBD1,TRBJ1-2,TRBV19,-
TGTGCCAGCAGCGTAGAGGCCACAGATACGCAGTATTTT,CASSVEATDTQYF,-,TRBJ2-3,TRBV9,-
TGTGCCTGGAGTGTAAAGTACAATGAGCAGTTCTTC,CAWSVKYNEQFF,-,TRBJ2-1,TRBV30,-
TGTGCCAGCAGCTTGTGGCTAGCCAAAGAAGAGACCCAGTACTTC,CASSLWLAKEETQYF,-,TRBJ2-5,TRBV11-2,few
TGTGCCAGTAGTATGAGGGCAACCTTGGGGGCCAATGAGCAGTTCTTC,CASSMRATLGANEQFF,-,TRBJ2-1,TRBV19,few
TGCAGCGTAAGCCGGGACACCGACCAAGAGACCCAGTACTTC,CSVSRDTDQETQYF,-,TRBJ2-5,TRBV29-1,-
TGTGCCAGCAGCTACACGGAGGTAGGAGAGACCCAGTACTTC,CASSYTEVGETQYF,-,TRBJ2-5,TRBV7-9,-
TGTGCCAGCAGCTACGACAGCTATGGCTACACCTTC,CASSYDSYGYTF,-,TRBJ1-2,TRBV5-6,few
TGTGCCAGCACCCTGAGACAGGGTAATTCACCCCTCCACTTT,CASTLRQGNSPLHF,TRBD1,TRBJ1-6,TRBV7-9,medium-sized
TGCGCCAGCAGCCCGGGACAGGGCTCTGTGAACACTGAAGCTTTCTTT,CASSPGQGSVNTEAFF,TRBD1,TRBJ1-1,TRBV5-1,few
TGTGCCAGCAGCAACATTATGAACACTGAAGCTTTCTTT,CASSNIMNTEAFF,-,TRBJ1-1,TRBV7-6,-
TGTGCCAGCAGCCTAGGTCGCTACGAGCAGTACTTC,CASSLGRYEQYF,-,TRBJ2-7,TRBV7-2,once
TGTGCCAGCAGCGAGAGAATCTCCGAGCAGTACTTC,CASSERISEQYF,-,TRBJ2-7,TRBV7-8,-
TGTGCCTGGAGTTGGCCTCCTGGCCCCGAGCAGTACTTC,CAWSWPPGPEQYF,-,TRBJ2-7,TRBV30,-
TGTGCCTGGAGTAAAGGGGGCGGGGGAGATACGCAGTATTTT,CAWSKGGGGDTQYF,-,TRBJ2-3,TRBV30,-
TGTGCCAGCACCCCCAAAACAGCGAATTACGAGCAGTACTTC,CASTPKTANYEQYF,-,TRBJ2-7,TRBV7-9,many
TGTGCCAGCAGCCCCCGGACACCACCCGGGTCCGATACGCAGTATTTT,CASSPRTPPGSDTQYF,-,TRBJ2-3,TRBV9,-
TGCGCCAGCACCCTCCCCCAGGGGACACGGGACTTGAGTACAGATACGCAGTATTTT,CASTLPQGTRDLSTDTQYF,-,TRBJ2-3,TRBV23-1,-
TGTGCCAGCAGTTACCAGGTGGCAGGGGGGAACACTGAAGCTTTCTTT,CASSYQVAGGNTEAFF,TRBD1,TRBJ1-1,TRBV6-6,-
TGTGCCAGCAGCCCGACAGGGGTCGGCATTCAGTACTTC,CASSPTGVGIQYF,TRBD1,TRBJ2-4,TRBV5-6,-
TGTGCCAGCAGCTCAATACAGGGGGCGCACGGCTACACCTTC,CASSSIQGAHGYTF,TRBD1,TRBJ1-2,TRBV5-4,-
TGTGCTAGCAGCTTGGAGCGGGGGGAGACCCAGTACTTC,CASSLERGETQYF,TRBD2,TRBJ2-5,TRBV7-7,-
TGCGCCAGCAGCCAAGGTCTTAGCACAGTCTCCTACGAGCAGTACTTC,CASSQGLSTVSYEQYF,-,TRBJ2-7,TRBV4-3,-
TGTGCCAGCAGCGGAAGGACAGGGGTAGGCACAGATACGCAGTATTTT,CASSGRTGVGTDTQYF,TRBD1,TRBJ2-3,TRBV7-8,-
TGTGCCAGCAGCTTGGCCGGGGGTGAGAATTCACCCCTCCACTTT,CASSLAGGENSPLHF,-,TRBJ1-6,TRBV5-5,-
TGTGCCAGCAGCTTGGCCGGGAACACTGAAGCTTTCTTT,CASSLAGNTEAFF,-,TRBJ1-1,TRBV5-6,-
TGTGCCAGCCAAACTTACGGAGGAGATTATGGCTACACCTTC,CASQTYGGDYGYTF,-,TRBJ1-2,TRBV27,-
TGTGCCAGCTCACAGACCGGGGCCAATTCACCCCTCCACTTT,CASSQTGANSPLHF,-,TRBJ1-6,TRBV18,-
TGCAGCGTTGGACAGGGGAGAATTCAGTACTTC,CSVGQGRIQYF,TRBD1,TRBJ2-4,TRBV29-1,-
TGTGCCAGCAATAGATGGGCTTCCTACAATGAGCAGTTCTTC,CASNRWASYNEQFF,-,TRBJ2-1,TRBV2,-
TGCAGTACGGGACAGGGAGGCACAGATACGCAGTATTTT,CSTGQGGTDTQYF,TRBD1,TRBJ2-3,TRBV29-1,few
TGTGCCAGCAGCCAAGAAGTCCGCGGGTACGAGCAGTACTTC,CASSQEVRGYEQYF,-,TRBJ2-7,TRBV14,-
TGTGCCAGCTCACCAGCCGGGACAGGGGGGTTAAATGAGCAGTTCTTC,CASSPAGTGGLNEQFF,TRBD1,TRBJ2-1,TRBV18,few
TGTGCCAGCAGCTTGGCCGTGGGGGCGCAAGAGACCCAGTACTTC,CASSLAVGAQETQYF,-,TRBJ2-5,TRBV5-6,-
TGCGCCAGCAGCTATTCGGAGGACACACACTATGGCTACACCTTC,CASSYSEDTHYGYTF,-,TRBJ1-2,TRBV23-1,-
TGTGCCAGCAGTGTTAGCGGGGTGTTTAAGTACTTC,CASSVSGVFKYF,TRBD2,TRBJ2-7,TRBV2,-
TGTGCCAGCAGCTCAGGGGTAGAAGAGACCCAGTACTTC,CASSSGVEETQYF,-,TRBJ2-5,TRBV5-4,-
TGTGCCAGCAGCTTGGGGGTAGGAGGAAGAGAGACCCAGTACTTC,CASSLGVGGRETQYF,-,TRBJ2-5,TRBV5-6,once
TGTGCCAGCAGTGAAGCTGCCCGCCCGATTGGCTACACCTTC,CASSEAARPIGYTF,-,TRBJ1-2,TRBV6-1,-